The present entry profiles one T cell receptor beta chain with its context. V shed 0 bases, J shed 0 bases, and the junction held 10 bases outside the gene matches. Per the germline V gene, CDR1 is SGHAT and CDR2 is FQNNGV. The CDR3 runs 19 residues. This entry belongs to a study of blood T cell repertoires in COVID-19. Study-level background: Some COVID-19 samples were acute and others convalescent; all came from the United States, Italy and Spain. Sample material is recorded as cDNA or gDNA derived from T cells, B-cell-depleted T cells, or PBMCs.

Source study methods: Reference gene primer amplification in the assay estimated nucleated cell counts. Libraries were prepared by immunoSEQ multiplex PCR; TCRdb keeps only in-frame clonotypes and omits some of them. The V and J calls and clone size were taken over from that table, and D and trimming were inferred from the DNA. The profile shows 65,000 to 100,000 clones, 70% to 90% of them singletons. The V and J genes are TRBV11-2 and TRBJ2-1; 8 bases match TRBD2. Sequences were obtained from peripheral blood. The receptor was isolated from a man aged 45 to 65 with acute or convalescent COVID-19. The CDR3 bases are TGTGCCAGCAGCTTAGAGCGAGCGGGGGCCGTACCCTCCTACAATGAGCAGTTCTTC. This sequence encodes CASSLERAGAVPSYNEQFF. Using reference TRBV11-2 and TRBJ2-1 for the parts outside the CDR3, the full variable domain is EAGVAQSPRYKIIEKRQSVAFWCNPISGHATLYWYQQILGQGPKLLIQFQNNGVVDDSQLPKDRFSAERLKGVDSTLKIQPAKLEDSAVYLCASSLERAGAVPSYNEQFFGPGTRLTVL.